A single TCR beta chain is shown here with its context. This clonotype appeared a single time. What this receptor recognizes is not known. No per-base quality is available; no much larger clone lies one base away. One read offers little support. Peripheral blood CD8+ and CD4+ T cells from healthy donors, Susac syndrome patients and multiple sclerosis patients were profiled by high-throughput TCR beta sequencing. Recently defined diagnostic criteria for definite or probable disease were met by the Susac syndrome patients. Bulk CD8+ and CD4+ T cells were purified magnetically by negative isolation, whereas CD8+ TEMRA cells were enriched by FACS. Blood was collected in EDTA tubes and processed within 24 hours, with PBMCs isolated through density gradient centrifugation. PBMCs intended for TCR sequencing were cryopreserved in liquid nitrogen and thawed later in a water bath at 37 degrees C. The sorted or isolated CD4+, CD8+ and CD8+ TEMRA cells reached a purity of at least 90%.

This sample was taken from a study of CD8 T cells in Susac syndrome (dated 2019 in TCRdb). In terms of the full investigation: Among the Susac syndrome patients who were sequenced, clinically active disease was present in about 6 and clinical remission was observed in about eight. At blood withdrawal, Susac syndrome patients were either therapy-naive, taking corticosteroids (in some cases with IVIg as well), or taking IVIg alone. Whether CD8+ T cell activation and differentiation in Susac syndrome was antigen driven was tested using repertoire sequencing. The clonality of the CD8+ T cell repertoire was compared across about 12 healthy donors, about 14 Susac syndrome patients and around 15 multiple sclerosis patients.

The CDR1 and CDR2 encoded by the germline V gene are MNHNS and SASEGT. Reading from cysteine to phenylalanine, the CDR3 counts 20 amino acids. Only the CDR3 DNA is retained, 60 bases long and in frame from the first base. Trimming costs V 6 bases and J 2 bases, and their ends lie 31 bases apart. Points the paper makes about the study in general: Looking at Susac-specific public clones, the researchers identified fewer than 20 in the total CD8+ repertoire and five or six in the CD8+ TEMRA repertoire. The number of individuals in the TCR sequencing and HLA analysis was recognized as being relatively small. CD8+ repertoires in Susac syndrome showed clonal expansion, which was highest in CD8+ TEMRA cells and was greater in clinically active patients than in remitting patients.

RNA was extracted using the RNeasy kit, and about 0.45 to 1 ug of the RNA was reverse transcribed with random hexamers. TCR beta CDR3 regions were amplified with the immunoSEQ multiplex PCR assay covering 54 Vbeta and 13 Jbeta segments. Bias from PCR amplification was corrected by using a synthetic template baseline for primer optimization and for computational correction. The study's own analysis went as follows. Only productive sequences were kept, with reads annotated to V, D and J genes according to IMGT and analyzed in immunoSEQ Analyzer. Clonality was calculated as one minus the Shannon entropy normalized by log2 of the number of productive unique sequences. For each patient and control, public and private clones were evaluated within the 100 most prevalent clones. Clones were defined as Susac-specific when absent from the healthy and MS cohorts, from over a thousand published viral clones and from other ImmuneACCESS disease sequences. TCRdb reran the public reads through fastp at Q25 and MiXCR, keeping productive beta chains. A single entry per CDR3 protein holds the most common genes and DNA from its merged rows. The V and J calls shown here were made by TCRdb, not taken from the authors' results. The sample table records roughly 150,000 distinct CDR3 sequences; roughly 94% of these occur just once. In total, the top ten clones hold about 0.18% of the sample.

The sequenced sample consisted of CD8+ T cells from PBMCs. The V and J genes are TRBV6-1 and TRBJ2-5, with a weak D call of TRBD1 (6 bases match). The receptor was derived from a human donor with Susac syndrome. The DNA reads as follows: TGTGCCAGCAGCCCAATTTCTTCTCCGGGACACCGGGTCGGACAAGAGACCCAGTACTTC. Its translation is CASSPISSPGHRVGQETQYF.